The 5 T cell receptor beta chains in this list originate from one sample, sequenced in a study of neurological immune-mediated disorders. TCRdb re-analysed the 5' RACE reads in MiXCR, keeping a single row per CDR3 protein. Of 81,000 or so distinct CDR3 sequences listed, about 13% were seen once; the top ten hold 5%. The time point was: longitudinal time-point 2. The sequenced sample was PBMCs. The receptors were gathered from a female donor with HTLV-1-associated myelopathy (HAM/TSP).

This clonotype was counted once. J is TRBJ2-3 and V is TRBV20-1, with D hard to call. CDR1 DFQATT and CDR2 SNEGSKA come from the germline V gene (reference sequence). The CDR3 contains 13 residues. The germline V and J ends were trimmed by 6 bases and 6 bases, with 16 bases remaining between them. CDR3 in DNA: TGCAGTGCGCCGCGAGACGGCTCGGATACGCAGTATTTT. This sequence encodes CSAPRDGSDTQYF.

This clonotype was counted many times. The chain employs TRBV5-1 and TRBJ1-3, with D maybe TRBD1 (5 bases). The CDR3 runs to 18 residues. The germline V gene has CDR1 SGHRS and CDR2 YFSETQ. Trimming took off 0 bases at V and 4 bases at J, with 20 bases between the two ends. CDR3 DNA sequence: TGCGCCAGCAGCTTGGGCTTAGGAGGGGCGGCGAGAGGAAACACCATATATTTT. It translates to CASSLGLGGAARGNTIYF.

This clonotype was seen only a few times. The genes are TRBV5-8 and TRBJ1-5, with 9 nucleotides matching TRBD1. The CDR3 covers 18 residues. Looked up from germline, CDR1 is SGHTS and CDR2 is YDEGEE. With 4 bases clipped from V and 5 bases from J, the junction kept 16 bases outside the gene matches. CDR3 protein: CASSTPGQGSLGDQPQHF. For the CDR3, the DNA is TGTGCCAGCAGCACCCCGGGACAGGGATCCTTGGGAGATCAGCCCCAGCATTTT.

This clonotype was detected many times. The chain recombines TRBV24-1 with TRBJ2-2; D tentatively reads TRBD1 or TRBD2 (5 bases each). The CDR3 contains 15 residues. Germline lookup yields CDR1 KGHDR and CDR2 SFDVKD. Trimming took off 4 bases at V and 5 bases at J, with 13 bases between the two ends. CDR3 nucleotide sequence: TGTGCCACCAGTGAGGGGGAACAGGTTACCGGGGAGCTGTTTTTT. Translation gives CATSEGEQVTGELFF.

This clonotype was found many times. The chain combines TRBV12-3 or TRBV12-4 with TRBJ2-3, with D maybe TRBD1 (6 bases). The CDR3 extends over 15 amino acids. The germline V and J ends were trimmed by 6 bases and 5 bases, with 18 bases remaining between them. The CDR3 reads CASRAAQGPQDTQYF. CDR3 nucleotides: TGTGCCAGCAGGGCCGCACAGGGACCCCAAGATACGCAGTATTTT.